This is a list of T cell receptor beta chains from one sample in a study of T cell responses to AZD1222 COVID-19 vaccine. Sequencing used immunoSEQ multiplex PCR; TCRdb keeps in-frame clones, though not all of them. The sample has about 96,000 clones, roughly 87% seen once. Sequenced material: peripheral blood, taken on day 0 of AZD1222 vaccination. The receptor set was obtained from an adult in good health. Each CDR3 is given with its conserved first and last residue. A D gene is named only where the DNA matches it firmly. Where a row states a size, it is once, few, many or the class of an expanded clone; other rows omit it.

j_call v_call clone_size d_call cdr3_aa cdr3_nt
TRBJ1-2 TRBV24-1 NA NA CATSDPMGGYTF TGTGCCACCAGTGATCCCATGGGGGGCTACACCTTC
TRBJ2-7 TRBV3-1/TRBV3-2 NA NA CASTKRSAPPGAYEQYF TGTGCCAGCACCAAACGCTCAGCCCCCCCGGGAGCCTACGAGCAGTACTTC
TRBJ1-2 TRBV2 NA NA CASGGFGVGYTF TGTGCCAGCGGCGGGTTTGGGGTTGGCTACACCTTC
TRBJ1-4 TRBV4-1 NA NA CASSLQGLKLFF TGCGCCAGCAGTCTACAGGGCCTAAAACTGTTTTTT
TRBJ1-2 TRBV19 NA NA CASSMVEVFRGYTF TGTGCCAGTAGTATGGTCGAGGTTTTTCGGGGCTACACCTTC
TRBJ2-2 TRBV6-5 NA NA CASDAGQLTGELFF TGTGCCAGCGATGCTGGACAGCTCACCGGGGAGCTGTTTTTT
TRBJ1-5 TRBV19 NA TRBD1 CASSWDRRGGNQPQHF TGTGCCAGTAGTTGGGACAGGAGGGGCGGCAATCAGCCCCAGCATTTT
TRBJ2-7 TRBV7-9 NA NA CASSSQDAPPSYEQYF TGTGCCAGCAGCTCCCAGGACGCGCCTCCCTCCTACGAGCAGTACTTC
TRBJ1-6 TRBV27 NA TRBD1 CASGTGDYNSPLHF TGTGCCAGCGGGACAGGAGATTATAATTCACCCCTCCACTTT
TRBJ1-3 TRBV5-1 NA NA CASSLGFPVNSGNTIYF TGCGCCAGCAGCTTAGGGTTCCCTGTCAACTCTGGAAACACCATATATTTT
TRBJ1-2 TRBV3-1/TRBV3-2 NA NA CASSHLEGESGYTF TGTGCCAGCAGCCATCTGGAGGGGGAGAGTGGCTACACCTTC
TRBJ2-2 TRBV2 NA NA CASSAGIGELFF TGTGCCAGCAGTGCAGGGATCGGGGAGCTGTTTTTT
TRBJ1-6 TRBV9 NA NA CASSSRTADNSPLHF TGTGCCAGCAGCTCGCGGACAGCGGATAATTCACCCCTCCACTTT
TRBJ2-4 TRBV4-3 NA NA CASSQEARTEDIQYF TGCGCCAGCAGCCAAGAAGCGCGGACGGAAGACATTCAGTACTTC
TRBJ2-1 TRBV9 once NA CASSAGDINEQFF TGTGCCAGCAGCGCGGGGGACATCAATGAGCAGTTCTTC
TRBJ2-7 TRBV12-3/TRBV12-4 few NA CASRSAAGEQYF TGTGCCAGCAGATCAGCGGCGGGCGAGCAGTACTTC
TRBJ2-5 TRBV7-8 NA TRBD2 CASSRSGGAAETQYF TGTGCCAGCAGTCGTAGCGGGGGGGCCGCGGAGACCCAGTACTTC
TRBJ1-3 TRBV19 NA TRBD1 CASTTGGSDTIYF TGTGCCAGTACCACAGGGGGCTCGGACACCATATATTTT
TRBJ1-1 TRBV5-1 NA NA CASSFLPGGGGTEAFF TGCGCCAGCAGCTTCCTACCCGGTGGGGGGGGCACTGAAGCTTTCTTT
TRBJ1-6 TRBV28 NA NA CASSLGNSPLHF TGTGCCAGCAGTTTAGGGAATTCACCCCTCCACTTT
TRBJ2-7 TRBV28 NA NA CASSLTPGGRGEQYF TGTGCCAGCAGCCTTACCCCCGGGGGGCGGGGCGAGCAGTACTTC
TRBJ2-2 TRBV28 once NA CASSRLYRDKRNTGELFF TGTGCCAGCAGTCGCCTTTATCGGGACAAAAGGAACACCGGGGAGCTGTTTTTT
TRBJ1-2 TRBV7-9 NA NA CASSLYGNYGYTF TGTGCCAGCAGCTTGTACGGGAACTATGGCTACACCTTC
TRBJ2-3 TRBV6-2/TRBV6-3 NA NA CASSLTDTQYF TGTGCCAGCAGCCTAACAGATACGCAGTATTTT
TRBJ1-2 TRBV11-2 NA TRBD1 CASSLDPRGHGYTF TGTGCCAGCAGCTTAGATCCCAGGGGGCATGGCTACACCTTC
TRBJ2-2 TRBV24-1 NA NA CATAGGTGELFF TGTGCCACCGCAGGGGGGACCGGGGAGCTGTTTTTT
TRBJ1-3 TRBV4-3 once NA CASSQDNGSGNTIYF TGCGCCAGCAGCCAAGATAATGGGTCTGGAAACACCATATATTTT
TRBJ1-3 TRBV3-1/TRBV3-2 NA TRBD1 CASSQKWDSGNTIYF TGTGCCAGCAGCCAAAAGTGGGACAGTGGAAACACCATATATTTT
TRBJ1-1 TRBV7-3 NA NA CASGSGSEAFF TGTGCCAGCGGCTCGGGGTCAGAAGCTTTCTTT
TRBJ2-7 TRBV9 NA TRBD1 CASSAGQGNYEQYF TGTGCCAGCAGCGCGGGACAGGGGAACTACGAGCAGTACTTC
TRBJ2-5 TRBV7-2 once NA CASSLGGGPETQYF TGTGCCAGCAGCTTAGGTGGGGGGCCGGAGACCCAGTACTTC
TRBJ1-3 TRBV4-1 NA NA CASSQGGKASGNTIYF TGCGCCAGCAGCCAAGGCGGGAAGGCCTCTGGAAACACCATATATTTT
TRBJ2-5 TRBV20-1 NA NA CSASTGVVTQYF TGCAGTGCTAGTACGGGAGTGGTGACCCAGTACTTC
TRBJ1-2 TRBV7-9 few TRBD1 CASSLQGTGLRGYTF TGTGCCAGCAGCCTTCAAGGGACAGGTTTGAGGGGCTACACCTTC
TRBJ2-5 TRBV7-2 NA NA CASSLIEGTSETQYF TGTGCCAGCAGCTTAATCGAGGGGACCTCGGAGACCCAGTACTTC
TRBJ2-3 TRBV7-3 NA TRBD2 CASSPHGRGGPDTQYF TGTGCCAGCAGTCCGCATGGGCGGGGGGGCCCAGATACGCAGTATTTT
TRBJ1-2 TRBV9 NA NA CASRLGGNGYTF TGTGCCAGCAGGTTGGGGGGGAACGGCTACACCTTC
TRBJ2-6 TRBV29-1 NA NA CSVSAGTHSGANVLTF TGCAGCGTCAGCGCGGGTACCCACTCTGGGGCCAACGTCCTGACTTTC
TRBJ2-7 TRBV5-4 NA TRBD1 CASSRQGVRDEQYF TGTGCCAGCAGCCGACAGGGGGTCCGCGACGAGCAGTACTTC
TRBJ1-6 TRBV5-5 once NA CASSGGASDNSPLHF TGTGCCAGCAGCGGTGGGGCCTCGGATAATTCACCCCTCCACTTT
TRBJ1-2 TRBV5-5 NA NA CASSLEPAYGYTF TGTGCCAGCAGCTTGGAACCCGCCTATGGCTACACCTTC
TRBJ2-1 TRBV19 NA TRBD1 CASSSTGQAEQFF TGTGCCAGTAGCTCAACCGGACAGGCTGAGCAGTTCTTC
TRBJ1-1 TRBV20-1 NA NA CSASPGDRAEAFF TGCAGTGCTAGTCCCGGGGACCGAGCTGAAGCTTTCTTT